Listed here are 8 T cell receptor beta chains from one sample, sequenced in a study of blood T cell repertoires in COVID-19. Method: immunoSEQ multiplex PCR; TCRdb's copy keeps in-frame clones and lacks some. The repertoire holds about 100,000 clones, with approximately 92% as singletons. Sequencing was carried out using peripheral blood. The receptors shown here come from a man aged 45-65 years with active COVID-19.

This clone appeared a single time. This rearrangement joins TRBV2 to TRBJ1-4; the D gene is possibly TRBD1 (6 bases). The CDR3 consists of 14 residues. V was clipped by 6 bases and J by 0 bases, with 8 bases between them. CDR1 SNHLY and CDR2 FYNNEI come from the germline V gene. The DNA for the CDR3 is TGTGCCAGCAGGGACAGAGCAACTAATGAAAAACTGTTTTTT. As protein: CASRDRATNEKLFF.

The CDR3 DNA sequence: TGTGCCAGCAGTAGGGGGAAGGGCAATCAGCCCCAGCATTTT. It translates to CASSRGKGNQPQHF. The V and J genes are TRBV25-1 and TRBJ1-5; a weak D match, TRBD1 (6 bases). In germline, CDR1 is MGHDK, CDR2 SYGVNS. This CDR3 is 14 amino acids long. V lost 5 bases, J lost 2 bases, and 10 bases lay in between.

The V call is TRBV15, the J call TRBJ2-1; unclear D gene. Germline CDR1 and CDR2: LNHNV and YYDKDF (reference sequence). V lost 0 bases and J 5 bases, leaving 8 bases between the germline ends. The length of the CDR3 is 14 residues. The CDR3 DNA reads as TGTGCCACCAGCAGAGATCGCAGGAACAATGAGCAGTTCTTC. Encoded protein: CATSRDRRNNEQFF.

The rearrangement links TRBV4-1 to TRBJ2-3; 10 bases align to TRBD2. This CDR3 spans 16 amino acids. J lost 0 bases, V lost 4 bases, and 4 bases had no gene match. The V gene's germline CDR1 is MGHRA and CDR2 YSYEKL. CDR3 in DNA: TGCGCCAGCAGCCTAACGACTAGCGGGAGCACAGATACGCAGTATTTT. It is translated as CASSLTTSGSTDTQYF.

The gene calls are TRBV28 and TRBJ2-7; 7 bases agree with TRBD1. This CDR3 is built from 16 residues. After removal of 5 bases from V and 0 bases from J, the junction contained 10 bases not matched to a gene. Germline V lookup: CDR1 MDHEN, CDR2 SYDVKM. CDR3 DNA: TGTGCCAGCAGTATCTCCTCAGGGGACAGCTCCTACGAGCAGTACTTC. Amino acids: CASSISSGDSSYEQYF.

The CDR3 sequence: CASSGQGVLGNTEAFF. In nucleotides, the CDR3 is TGTGCCAGCAGTGGACAGGGAGTCTTAGGGAACACTGAAGCTTTCTTT. The chain links TRBV28 to TRBJ1-1; 8 nucleotides align to TRBD1. The trim removed 5 bases at V and 1 base at J, leaving 9 bases unmatched. This CDR3 has 16 residues. Germline V gene data show CDR1 as MDHEN and CDR2 as SYDVKM.

The chain combines TRBV19 with TRBJ2-7; maybe TRBD1 (5 bases). V dropped 5 bases and J dropped 5 bases, with 19 bases sitting between them. This CDR3 contains 15 residues. Germline loops: CDR1 LNHDA, CDR2 SQIVND (reference sequence). The CDR3 reads CASSPTGSLSDEQYF. The CDR3 DNA reads as TGTGCCAGTAGTCCCACAGGTTCCCTCTCAGACGAGCAGTACTTC.

This clone was observed once. This chain connects TRBV30 to TRBJ2-6; the D is unclear. The CDR3 spans 14 residues. V was clipped by 5 bases and J by 4 bases, with 12 bases between them. Per the germline V gene, CDR1 is GTSNPN and CDR2 is SVGIG (reference sequence). CDR3 region: CAWDTGAGANVLTF. CDR3 in DNA: TGTGCCTGGGACACTGGAGCGGGGGCCAACGTCCTGACTTTC.